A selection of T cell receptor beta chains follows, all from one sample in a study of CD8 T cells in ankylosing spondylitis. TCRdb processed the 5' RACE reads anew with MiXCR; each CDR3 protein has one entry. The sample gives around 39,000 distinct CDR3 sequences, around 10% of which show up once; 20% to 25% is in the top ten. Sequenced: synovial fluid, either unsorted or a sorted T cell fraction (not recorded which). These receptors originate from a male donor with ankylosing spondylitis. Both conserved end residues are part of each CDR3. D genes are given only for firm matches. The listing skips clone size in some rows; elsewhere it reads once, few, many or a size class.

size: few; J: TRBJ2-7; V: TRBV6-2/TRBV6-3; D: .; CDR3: CASSRKPRVNEQYF; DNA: TGTGCCAGCAGTCGCAAACCTAGGGTGAACGAGCAGTACTTC
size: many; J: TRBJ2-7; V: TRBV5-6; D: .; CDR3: CASSLVSKTYEQYF; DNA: TGTGCCAGCAGCTTGGTGTCCAAGACCTACGAGCAGTACTTC
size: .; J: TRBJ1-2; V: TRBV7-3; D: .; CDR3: CASSPEPRRYGYTF; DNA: TGTGCCAGCAGCCCGGAACCGCGACGTTATGGCTACACCTTC
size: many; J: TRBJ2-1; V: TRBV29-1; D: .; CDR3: CSVEGGRERYNEQFF; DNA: TGCAGCGTTGAAGGGGGGCGGGAGCGCTACAATGAGCAGTTCTTC
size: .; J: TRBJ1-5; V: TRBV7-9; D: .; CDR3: CASSKGNQPQHF; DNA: TGTGCCAGCAGCAAGGGAAATCAGCCCCAGCATTTT
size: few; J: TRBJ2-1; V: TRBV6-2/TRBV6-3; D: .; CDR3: CASRKDNLDNNEQFF; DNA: TGTGCCAGCAGAAAGGATAACCTTGACAACAATGAGCAGTTCTTC
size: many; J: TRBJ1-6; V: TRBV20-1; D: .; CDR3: CSARRAGNSPLHF; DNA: TGCAGTGCTCGAAGGGCAGGGAATTCACCCCTCCACTTT
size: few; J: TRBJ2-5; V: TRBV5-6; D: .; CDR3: CASNSPGGLFSETQYF; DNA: TGTGCCAGCAACTCACCAGGGGGGCTGTTTTCGGAGACCCAGTACTTC
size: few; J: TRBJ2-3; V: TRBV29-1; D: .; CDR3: CSVVVGGTDTQYF; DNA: TGCAGCGTTGTTGTAGGGGGCACAGATACGCAGTATTTT
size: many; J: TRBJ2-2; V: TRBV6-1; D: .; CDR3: CASRRQGGTGELFF; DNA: TGTGCCAGCAGGCGACAGGGAGGAACCGGGGAGCTGTTTTTT
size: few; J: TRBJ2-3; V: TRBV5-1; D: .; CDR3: CASSSARGNTDTQYF; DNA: TGCGCCAGCAGCTCGGCTCGGGGGAACACAGATACGCAGTATTTT
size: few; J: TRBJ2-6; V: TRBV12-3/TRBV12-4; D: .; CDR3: CASSLFRGRIVSGANVLTF; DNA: TGTGCCAGCAGTTTATTTCGAGGGCGAATTGTCTCTGGGGCCAACGTCCTGACTTTC
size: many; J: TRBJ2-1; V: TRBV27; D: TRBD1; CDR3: CASSLRNVDRGRPGNEQFF; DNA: TGTGCCAGCAGTTTAAGAAATGTCGACAGGGGGCGCCCCGGCAATGAGCAGTTCTTC
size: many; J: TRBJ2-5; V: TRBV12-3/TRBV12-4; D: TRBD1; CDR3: CASSLDRGDGETQYF; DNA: TGTGCCAGCAGTTTAGACAGGGGGGACGGGGAGACCCAGTACTTC
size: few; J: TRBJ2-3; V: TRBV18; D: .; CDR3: CASSPPSQPWDTQYF; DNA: TGTGCCAGCTCACCACCTTCCCAACCTTGGGATACGCAGTATTTT
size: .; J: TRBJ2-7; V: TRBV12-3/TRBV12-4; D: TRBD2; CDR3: CASTWGLGEGEQYF; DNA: TGTGCCAGCACCTGGGGACTGGGGGAGGGGGAGCAGTACTTC
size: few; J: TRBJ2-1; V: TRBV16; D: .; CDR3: CASSLRPGYNEQFF; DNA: TGTGCCAGCAGCCTGAGACCAGGGTACAATGAGCAGTTCTTC
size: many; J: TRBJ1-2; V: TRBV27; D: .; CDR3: CASSLGGENYGYTF; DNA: TGTGCCAGCAGTTTAGGGGGGGAAAACTATGGCTACACCTTC
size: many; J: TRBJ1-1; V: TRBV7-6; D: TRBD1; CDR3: CASSFNSGTGDGEAFF; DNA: TGTGCCAGCAGTTTTAATTCCGGGACAGGGGACGGTGAAGCTTTCTTT
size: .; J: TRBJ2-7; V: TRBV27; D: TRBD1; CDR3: CASSPGQGSGEQYF; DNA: TGTGCCAGCAGTCCGGGACAGGGGTCTGGCGAGCAGTACTTC
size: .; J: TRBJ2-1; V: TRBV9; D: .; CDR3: CASSVAPGSTPYNEQFF; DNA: TGTGCCAGCAGCGTAGCCCCAGGGTCTACGCCGTACAATGAGCAGTTCTTC
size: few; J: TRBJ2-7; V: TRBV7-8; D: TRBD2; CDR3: CASSQERTSGSEQYF; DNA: TGTGCCAGCAGCCAAGAGAGGACTAGCGGGAGCGAGCAGTACTTC
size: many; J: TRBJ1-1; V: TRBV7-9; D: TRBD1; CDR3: CASSFTGGTEAFF; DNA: TGTGCCAGCAGCTTTACAGGGGGCACTGAAGCTTTCTTT
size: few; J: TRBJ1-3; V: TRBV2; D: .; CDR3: CASSDPKETGRGNTIYF; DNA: TGTGCCAGCAGTGACCCCAAGGAGACGGGGCGCGGAAACACCATATATTTT
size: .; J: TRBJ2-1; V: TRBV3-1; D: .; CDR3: CASSQGPFEQFF; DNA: TGTGCCAGCAGCCAGGGACCTTTTGAGCAGTTCTTC
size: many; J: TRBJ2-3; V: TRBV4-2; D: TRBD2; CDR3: CASSQEREGPDTQYF; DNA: TGTGCCAGCAGCCAAGAGCGGGAGGGCCCAGATACGCAGTATTTT
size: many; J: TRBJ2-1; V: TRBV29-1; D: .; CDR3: CSVEHPSMVKGEQFF; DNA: TGCAGCGTTGAACACCCTAGCATGGTTAAGGGTGAGCAGTTCTTC
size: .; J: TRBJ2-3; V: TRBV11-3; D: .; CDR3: CASSSRRTDTQYF; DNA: TGTGCCAGCAGCTCCCGGCGCACGGATACGCAGTATTTT
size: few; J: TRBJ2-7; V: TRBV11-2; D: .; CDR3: CASSLVGAFYEQYF; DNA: TGTGCCAGCAGCTTAGTTGGGGCTTTTTACGAGCAGTACTTC
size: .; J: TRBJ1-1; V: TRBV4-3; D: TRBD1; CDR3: CASSQATGTGGTEAFF; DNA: TGCGCCAGCAGCCAAGCCACCGGGACAGGGGGAACTGAAGCTTTCTTT
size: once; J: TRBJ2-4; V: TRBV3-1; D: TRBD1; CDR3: CASSYGPLRTGGGGAKNIQYF; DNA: TGTGCCAGCAGCTATGGGCCCCTCCGGACAGGGGGCGGTGGGGCCAAAAACATTCAGTACTTC